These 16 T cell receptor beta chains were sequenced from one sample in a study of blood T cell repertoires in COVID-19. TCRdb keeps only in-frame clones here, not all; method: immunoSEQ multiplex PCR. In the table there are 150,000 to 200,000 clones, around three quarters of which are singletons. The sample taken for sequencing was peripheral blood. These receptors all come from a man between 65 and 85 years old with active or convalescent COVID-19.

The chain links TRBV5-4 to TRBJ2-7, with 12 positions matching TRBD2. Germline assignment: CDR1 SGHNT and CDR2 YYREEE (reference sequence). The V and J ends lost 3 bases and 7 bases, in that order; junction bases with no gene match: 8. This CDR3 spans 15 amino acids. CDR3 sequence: CASSYRLAGDKEQYF. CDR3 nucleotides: TGTGCCAGCAGCTATAGACTAGCGGGAGACAAGGAGCAGTACTTC.

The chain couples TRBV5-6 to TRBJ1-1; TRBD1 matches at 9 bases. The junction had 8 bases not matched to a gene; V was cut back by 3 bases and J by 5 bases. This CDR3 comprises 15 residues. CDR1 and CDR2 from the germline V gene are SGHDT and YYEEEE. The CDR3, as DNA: TGTGCCAGCAGCTCGGCCGGGACAGGGACAACTGAAGCTTTCTTT. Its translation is CASSSAGTGTTEAFF.

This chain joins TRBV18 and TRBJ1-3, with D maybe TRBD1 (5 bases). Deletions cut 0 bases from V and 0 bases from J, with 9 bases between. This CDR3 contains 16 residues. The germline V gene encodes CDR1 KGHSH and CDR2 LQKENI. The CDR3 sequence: CASSPPGQPSGNTIYF. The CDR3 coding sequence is TGTGCCAGCTCACCACCGGGGCAGCCCTCTGGAAACACCATATATTTT.

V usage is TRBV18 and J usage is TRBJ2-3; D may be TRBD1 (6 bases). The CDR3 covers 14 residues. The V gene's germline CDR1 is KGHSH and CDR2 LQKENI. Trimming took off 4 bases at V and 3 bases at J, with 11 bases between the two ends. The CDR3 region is CASSLQGSTDTQYF. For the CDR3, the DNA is TGTGCCAGCTCACTGCAGGGGAGTACAGATACGCAGTATTTT. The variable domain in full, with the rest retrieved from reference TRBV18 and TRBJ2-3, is NAGVMQNPRHLVRRRGQEARLRCSPMKGHSHVYWYRQLPEEGLKFMVYLQKENIIDESGMPKERFSAEFPKEGPSILRIQQVVRGDSAAYFCASSLQGSTDTQYFGPGTRLTVL.

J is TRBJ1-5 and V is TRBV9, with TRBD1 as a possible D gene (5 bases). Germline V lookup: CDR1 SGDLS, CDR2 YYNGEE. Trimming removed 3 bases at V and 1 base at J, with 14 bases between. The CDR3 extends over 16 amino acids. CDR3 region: CASSAGTPGSNQPQHF. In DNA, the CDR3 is TGTGCCAGCAGCGCCGGGACTCCCGGAAGCAATCAGCCCCAGCATTTT.

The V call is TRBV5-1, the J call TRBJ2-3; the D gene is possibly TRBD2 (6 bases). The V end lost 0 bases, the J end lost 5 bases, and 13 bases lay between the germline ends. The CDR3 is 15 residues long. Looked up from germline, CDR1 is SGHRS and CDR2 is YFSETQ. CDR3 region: CASSLAPGVRDTQYF. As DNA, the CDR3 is TGCGCCAGCAGCTTGGCCCCGGGGGTGAGAGATACGCAGTATTTT.

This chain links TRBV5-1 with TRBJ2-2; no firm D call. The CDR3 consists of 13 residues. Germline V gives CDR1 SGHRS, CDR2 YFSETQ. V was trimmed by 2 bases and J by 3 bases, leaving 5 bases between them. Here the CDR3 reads CASSLEYTGELFF. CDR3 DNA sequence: TGCGCCAGCAGCTTAGAGTACACCGGGGAGCTGTTTTTT.

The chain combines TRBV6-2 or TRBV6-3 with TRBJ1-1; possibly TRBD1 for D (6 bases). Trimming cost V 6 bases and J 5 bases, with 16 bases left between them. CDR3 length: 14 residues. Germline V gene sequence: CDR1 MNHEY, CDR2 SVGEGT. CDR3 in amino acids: CASSLRWGRTEAFF. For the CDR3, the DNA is TGTGCCAGCAGCCTCCGGTGGGGGCGGACTGAAGCTTTCTTT.

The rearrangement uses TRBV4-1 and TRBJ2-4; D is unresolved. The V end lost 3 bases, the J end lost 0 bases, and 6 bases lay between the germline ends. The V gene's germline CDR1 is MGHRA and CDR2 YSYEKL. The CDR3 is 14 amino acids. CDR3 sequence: CASSHPLAKNIQYF. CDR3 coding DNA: TGCGCCAGCAGCCACCCCTTAGCCAAAAACATTCAGTACTTC.

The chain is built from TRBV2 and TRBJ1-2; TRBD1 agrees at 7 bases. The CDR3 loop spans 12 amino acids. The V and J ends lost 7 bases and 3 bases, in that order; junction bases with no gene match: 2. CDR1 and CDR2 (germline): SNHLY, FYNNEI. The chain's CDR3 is CASKTGYYGYTF. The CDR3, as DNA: TGTGCCAGCAAGACAGGGTACTATGGCTACACCTTC.

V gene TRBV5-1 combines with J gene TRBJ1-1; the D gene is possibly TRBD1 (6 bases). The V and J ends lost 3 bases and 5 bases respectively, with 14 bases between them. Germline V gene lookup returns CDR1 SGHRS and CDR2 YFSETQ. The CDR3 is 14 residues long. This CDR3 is CASSSGAGATEAFF. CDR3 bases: TGCGCCAGCAGCTCCGGGGCAGGGGCGACTGAAGCTTTCTTT.

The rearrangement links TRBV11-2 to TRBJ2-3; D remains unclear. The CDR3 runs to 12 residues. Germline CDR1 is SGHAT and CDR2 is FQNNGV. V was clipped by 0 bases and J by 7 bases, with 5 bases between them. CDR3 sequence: CASSLDQYTQYF. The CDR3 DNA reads TGTGCCAGCAGCTTAGATCAGTATACGCAGTATTTT.

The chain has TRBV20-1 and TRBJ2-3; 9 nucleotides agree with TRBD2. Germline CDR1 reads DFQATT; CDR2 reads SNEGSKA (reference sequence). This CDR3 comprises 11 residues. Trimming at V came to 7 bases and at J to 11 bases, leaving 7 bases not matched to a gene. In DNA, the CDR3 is TGCAGTGGCGGGAGGGAGAGCCGGCAGTATTTT. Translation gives CSGGRESRQYF.

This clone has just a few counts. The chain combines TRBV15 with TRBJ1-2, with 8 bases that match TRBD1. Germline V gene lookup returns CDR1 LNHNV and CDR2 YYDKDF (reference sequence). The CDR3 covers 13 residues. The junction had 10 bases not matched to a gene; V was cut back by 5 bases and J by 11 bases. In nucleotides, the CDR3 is TGTGCCACCAGCCAAGGACAGGGCGAATGGTACACCTTC. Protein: CATSQGQGEWYTF.

The chain's CDR3 is CASSIDPSRDREPQHF. The DNA of the CDR3 is TGTGCCAGTAGTATAGACCCCAGCCGGGACAGGGAGCCCCAGCATTTT. The chain is built from TRBV19 and TRBJ1-5; 9 nucleotides line up with TRBD1. This CDR3 region has 16 residues. Germline CDR1 is LNHDA and CDR2 is SQIVND (reference sequence). J gave up 8 bases and V 0 bases, and 8 bases lay outside the gene matches.

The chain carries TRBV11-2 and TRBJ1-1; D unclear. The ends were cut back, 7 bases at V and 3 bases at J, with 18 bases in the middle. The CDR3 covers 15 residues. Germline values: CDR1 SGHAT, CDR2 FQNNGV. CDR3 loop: CASNPVAVRDTEAFF. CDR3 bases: TGTGCCAGCAATCCTGTTGCGGTGAGGGACACTGAAGCTTTCTTT. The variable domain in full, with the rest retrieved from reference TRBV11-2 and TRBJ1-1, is EAGVAQSPRYKIIEKRQSVAFWCNPISGHATLYWYQQILGQGPKLLIQFQNNGVVDDSQLPKDRFSAERLKGVDSTLKIQPAKLEDSAVYLCASNPVAVRDTEAFFGQGTRLTVV.